This TCR beta chain was captured by sequencing in a study of T cells in Graves' hyperthyroidism and ophthalmopathy. Study at large: Any treatment followed the collection of peripheral blood at initial diagnosis.

This clonotype was detected many times. Its antigen is not identified. Study outcomes and limitations: In simple terms, a model built on 13 V-J features told ophthalmopathy apart from stable hyperthyroidism. Researchers found most expanded thyroid clonotypes above 0.001 in blood as well. A median 6.5 months before onset, the model predicted ophthalmopathy.

The CDR3 consists of 16 residues. Germline V gene sequence: CDR1 SGHNT, CDR2 YENEEA. V shed 1 base and J shed 7 bases, with 19 bases lying between them. Amplified regions were TCR beta CDR3 sequences from RNA transcripts. Initially, a first-round RT-PCR of the TCR CDR3 employed the HTBI primer set. TCRdb recomputed calls from the multiplex PCR reads with MiXCR, one row per CDR3 protein. The sample has 530,000 or so distinct CDR3 sequences; approximately 25% are singletons. Sequenced input: blood. This receptor was identified in a woman aged 25 to 39 with Graves' ophthalmopathy. The genes are TRBV11-3 and TRBJ1-2; TRBD1 is a possible D gene (5 bases). Here the CDR3 reads CASSLGVKRDGSGYTF. CDR3 in DNA: TGTGCCAGCAGCTTAGGAGTAAAGCGGGACGGAAGTGGCTACACCTTC.